Listed below are T cell receptor beta chains from one sample, sequenced in a study of blood T cell repertoires in COVID-19. The protocol was immunoSEQ multiplex PCR, while the TCRdb copy is restricted to in-frame clones and leaves out a portion. The sample consists of around 290,000 clones, 80% to 95% of them appearing once. The sample consisted of peripheral blood. The source is a woman aged 25-40 years with COVID-19, enrolled during active disease. Each CDR3 is given without its conserved first and last residue. The order of the fields is J gene, V gene, CDR3 protein.

J: TRBJ2-5; V: TRBV5-1; CDR3: ASSFTGGSETQY
J: TRBJ1-1; V: TRBV5-4; CDR3: ASSFSQNTEAF
J: TRBJ2-7; V: TRBV3-1/TRBV3-2; CDR3: ASSPPLNRAYEQY
J: TRBJ2-3; V: TRBV19; CDR3: ASSRLARTDTQY
J: TRBJ2-7; V: TRBV15; CDR3: ATSRDLGGSYEQY
J: TRBJ1-6; V: TRBV30; CDR3: AWSFPTGWRMDSPLH
J: TRBJ1-4; V: TRBV5-1; CDR3: ASSPAKGGQGEKLF
J: TRBJ1-2; V: TRBV30; CDR3: AWSNDRYGYT
J: TRBJ1-1; V: TRBV6-2/TRBV6-3; CDR3: ASSYSRALLEAF
J: TRBJ1-3; V: TRBV5-1; CDR3: ASSGGQGAHSGNTIY